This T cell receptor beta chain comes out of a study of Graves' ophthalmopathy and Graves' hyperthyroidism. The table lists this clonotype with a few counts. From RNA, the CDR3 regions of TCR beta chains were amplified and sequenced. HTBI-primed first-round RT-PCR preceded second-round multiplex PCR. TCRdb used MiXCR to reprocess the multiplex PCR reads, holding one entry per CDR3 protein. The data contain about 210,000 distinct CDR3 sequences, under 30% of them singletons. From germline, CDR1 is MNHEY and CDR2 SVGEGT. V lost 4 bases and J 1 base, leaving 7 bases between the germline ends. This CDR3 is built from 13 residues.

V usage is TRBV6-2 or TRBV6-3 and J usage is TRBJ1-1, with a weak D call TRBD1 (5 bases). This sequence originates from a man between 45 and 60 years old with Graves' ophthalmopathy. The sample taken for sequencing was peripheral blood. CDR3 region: CASSWGRNTEAFF. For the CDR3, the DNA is TGTGCCAGCAGTTGGGGACGGAACACTGAAGCTTTCTTT.